This T cell receptor beta chain was identified during a study of T cell changes during pregnancy in multiple sclerosis. The germline V gene encodes CDR1 SGHVS and CDR2 FNYEAQ. This CDR3 has 13 residues. The V end lost 5 bases, the J end lost 7 bases, and 11 bases lay between the germline ends. Using immunoSEQ multiplex PCR, the repertoire was profiled, and TCRdb retains in-frame clones only, with some absent. The top ten hold over 1.5% of the sample, which has around 96,000 clones, 94% seen once. This TCR derives from a female donor in good health, enrolled as a control in a pregnancy study. This chain joins TRBV7-6 and TRBJ2-2; D not certain. The sample consisted of peripheral blood, taken after pregnancy. In DNA form, the CDR3 reads TGTGCCAGCAGCACGCTCTTAGTCGGGGAGCTGTTTTTT. Encoded protein: CASSTLLVGELFF. Full variable domain (missing parts from reference TRBV7-6 and TRBJ2-2): GAGVSQSPRYKVTKRGQDVALRCDPISGHVSLYWYRQALGQGPEFLTYFNYEAQQDKSGLPNDRFSAERPEGSISTLTIQRTEQRDSAMYRCASSTLLVGELFFGEGSRLTVL.